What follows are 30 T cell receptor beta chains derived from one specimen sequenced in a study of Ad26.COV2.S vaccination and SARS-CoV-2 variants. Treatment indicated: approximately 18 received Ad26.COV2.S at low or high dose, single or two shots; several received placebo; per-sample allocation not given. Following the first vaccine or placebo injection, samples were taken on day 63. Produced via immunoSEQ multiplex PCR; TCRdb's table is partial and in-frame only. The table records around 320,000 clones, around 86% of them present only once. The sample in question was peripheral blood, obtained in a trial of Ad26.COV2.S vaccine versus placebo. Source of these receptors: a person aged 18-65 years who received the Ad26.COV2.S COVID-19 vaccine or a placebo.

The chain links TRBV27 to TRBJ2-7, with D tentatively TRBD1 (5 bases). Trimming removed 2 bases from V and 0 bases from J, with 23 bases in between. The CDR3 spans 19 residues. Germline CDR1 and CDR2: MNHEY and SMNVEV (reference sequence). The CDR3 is CASSLRPTAAGPLSYEQYF. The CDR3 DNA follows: TGTGCCAGCAGTTTACGACCAACTGCCGCAGGGCCCCTCTCCTACGAGCAGTACTTC.

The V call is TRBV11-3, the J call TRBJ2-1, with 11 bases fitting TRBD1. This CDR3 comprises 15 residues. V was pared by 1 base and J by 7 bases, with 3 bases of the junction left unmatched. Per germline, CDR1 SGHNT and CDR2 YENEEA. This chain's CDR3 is CASSLGGQGANEQFF. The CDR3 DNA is TGTGCCAGCAGCTTAGGCGGACAGGGGGCTAATGAGCAGTTCTTC.

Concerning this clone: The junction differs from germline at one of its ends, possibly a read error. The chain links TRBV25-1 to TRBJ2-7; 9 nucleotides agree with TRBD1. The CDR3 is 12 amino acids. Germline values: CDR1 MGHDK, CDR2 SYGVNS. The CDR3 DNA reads TGTGCCAGCAGTGGATGGGACAGGGTCGTGGACTTC. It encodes CASSGWDRVVDF.

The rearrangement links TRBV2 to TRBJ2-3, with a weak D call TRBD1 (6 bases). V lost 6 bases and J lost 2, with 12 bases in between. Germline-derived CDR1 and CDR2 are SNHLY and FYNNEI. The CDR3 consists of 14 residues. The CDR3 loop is CASRWGPNTDTQYF. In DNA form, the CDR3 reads TGTGCCAGCAGGTGGGGGCCGAACACAGATACGCAGTATTTT.

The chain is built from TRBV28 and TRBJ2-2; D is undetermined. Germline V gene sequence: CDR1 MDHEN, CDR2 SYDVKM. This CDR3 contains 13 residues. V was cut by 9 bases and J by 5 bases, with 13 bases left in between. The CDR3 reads CASSRDTTGELFF. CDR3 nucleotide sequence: TGTGCCAGTTCAAGAGATACAACCGGGGAGCTGTTTTTT.

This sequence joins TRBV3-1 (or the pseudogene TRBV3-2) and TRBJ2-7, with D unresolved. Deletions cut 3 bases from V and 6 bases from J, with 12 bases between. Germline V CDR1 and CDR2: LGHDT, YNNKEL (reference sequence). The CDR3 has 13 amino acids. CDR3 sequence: CASSQVNTGEQYF. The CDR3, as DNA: TGTGCCAGCAGCCAGGTTAACACCGGCGAGCAGTACTTC.

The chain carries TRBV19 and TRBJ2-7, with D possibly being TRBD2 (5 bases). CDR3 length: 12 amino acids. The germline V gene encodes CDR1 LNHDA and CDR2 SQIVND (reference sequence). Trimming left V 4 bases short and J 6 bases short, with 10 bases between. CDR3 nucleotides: TGTGCCAGTAGTACGGGGTACGGCGAGCAGTACTTC. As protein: CASSTGYGEQYF. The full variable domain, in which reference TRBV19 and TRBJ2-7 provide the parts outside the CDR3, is DGGITQSPKYLFRKEGQNVTLSCEQNLNHDAMYWYRQDPGQGLRLIYYSQIVNDFQKGDIAEGYSVSREKKESFPLTVTSAQKNPTAFYLCASSTGYGEQYFGPGTRLTVT.

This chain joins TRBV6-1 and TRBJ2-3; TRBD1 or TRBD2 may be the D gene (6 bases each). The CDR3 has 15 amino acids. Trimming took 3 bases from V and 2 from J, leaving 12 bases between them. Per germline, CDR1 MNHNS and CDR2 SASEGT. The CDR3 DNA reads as TGTGCCAGCAGTGACCCGGGGGCAGTCACAGATACGCAGTATTTT. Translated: CASSDPGAVTDTQYF.

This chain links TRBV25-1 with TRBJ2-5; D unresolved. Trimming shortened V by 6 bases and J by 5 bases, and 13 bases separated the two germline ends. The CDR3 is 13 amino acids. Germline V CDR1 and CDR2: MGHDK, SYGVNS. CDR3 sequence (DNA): TGTGCCAGCAGCCCCAGTACGCGGGAGACCCAGTACTTC. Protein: CASSPSTRETQYF.

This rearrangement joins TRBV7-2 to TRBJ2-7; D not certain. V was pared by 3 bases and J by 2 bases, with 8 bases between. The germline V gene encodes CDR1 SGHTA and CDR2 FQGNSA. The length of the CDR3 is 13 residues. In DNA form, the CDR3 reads TGTGCCAGCAGCTTTACGGGTCCCTACGAGCAGTACTTC. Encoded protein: CASSFTGPYEQYF.

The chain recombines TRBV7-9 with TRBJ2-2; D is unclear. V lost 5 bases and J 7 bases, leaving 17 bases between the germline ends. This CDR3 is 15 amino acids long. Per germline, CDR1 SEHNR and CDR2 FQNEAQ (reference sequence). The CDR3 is CASSPGSQRSGELFF. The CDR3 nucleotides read TGTGCCAGCAGCCCCGGGTCCCAAAGAAGCGGGGAGCTGTTTTTT.

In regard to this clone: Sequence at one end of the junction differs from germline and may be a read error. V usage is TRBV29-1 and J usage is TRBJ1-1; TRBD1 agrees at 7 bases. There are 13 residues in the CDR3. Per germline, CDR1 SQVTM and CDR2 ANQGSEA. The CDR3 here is CSVEDRDYTEAFF. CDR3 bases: TGCAGCGTCGAAGACAGGGACTACACTGAAGCTTTCTTT.

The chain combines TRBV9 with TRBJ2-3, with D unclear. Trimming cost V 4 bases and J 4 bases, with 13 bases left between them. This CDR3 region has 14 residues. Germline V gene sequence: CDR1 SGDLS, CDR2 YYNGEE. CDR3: CASSSLDLPDTQYF. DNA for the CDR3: TGTGCCAGCAGCTCTTTGGACCTCCCAGATACGCAGTATTTT. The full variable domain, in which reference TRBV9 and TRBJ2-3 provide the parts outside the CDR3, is DSGVTQTPKHLITATGQRVTLRCSPRSGDLSVYWYQQSLDQGLQFLIQYYNGEERAKGNILERFSAQQFPDLHSELNLSSLELGDSALYFCASSSLDLPDTQYFGPGTRLTVL.

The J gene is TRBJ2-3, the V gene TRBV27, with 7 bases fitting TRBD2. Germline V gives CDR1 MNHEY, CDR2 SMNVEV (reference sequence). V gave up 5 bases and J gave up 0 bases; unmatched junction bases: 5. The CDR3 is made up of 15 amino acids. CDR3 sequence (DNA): TGTGCCAGCAGTAGAACTAGCGTTAGCACAGATACGCAGTATTTT. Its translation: CASSRTSVSTDTQYF.

The chain's CDR3 is CASSQGGGQETQYF. In nucleotides, the CDR3 is TGTGCCAGCAGCCAAGGCGGGGGGCAGGAGACCCAGTACTTC. This chain joins TRBV4-2 and TRBJ2-5; TRBD2 matches 8 bases. Germline V gene data show CDR1 as LGHNA and CDR2 as YNFKEQ. CDR3 length: 14 residues. V shed 1 base and J 5 bases; nucleotides not matched to a gene: 3.

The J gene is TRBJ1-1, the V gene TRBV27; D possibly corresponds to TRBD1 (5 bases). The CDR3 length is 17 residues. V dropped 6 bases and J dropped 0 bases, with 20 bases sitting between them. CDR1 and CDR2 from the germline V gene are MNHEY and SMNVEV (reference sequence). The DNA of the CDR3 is TGTGCCAGCAGCGGAGGGGCAAATCGTGGGATGAACACTGAAGCTTTCTTT. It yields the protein CASSGGANRGMNTEAFF.

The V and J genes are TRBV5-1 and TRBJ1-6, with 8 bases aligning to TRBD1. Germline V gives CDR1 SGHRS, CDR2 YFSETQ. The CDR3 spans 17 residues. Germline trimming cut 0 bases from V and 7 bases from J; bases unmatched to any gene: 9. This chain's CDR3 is CASSLGGQVLRNSPLHF. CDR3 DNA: TGCGCCAGCAGCTTGGGGGGACAGGTTCTAAGAAATTCACCCCTCCACTTT.

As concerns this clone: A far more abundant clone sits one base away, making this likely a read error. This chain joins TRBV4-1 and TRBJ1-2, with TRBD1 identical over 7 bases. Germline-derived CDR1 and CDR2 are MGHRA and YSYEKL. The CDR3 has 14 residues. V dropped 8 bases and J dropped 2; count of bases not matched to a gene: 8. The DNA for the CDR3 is TGCGCCAGCCGCCGACCAGGGGGGAACTATGGCTACACCTTC. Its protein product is CASRRPGGNYGYTF.

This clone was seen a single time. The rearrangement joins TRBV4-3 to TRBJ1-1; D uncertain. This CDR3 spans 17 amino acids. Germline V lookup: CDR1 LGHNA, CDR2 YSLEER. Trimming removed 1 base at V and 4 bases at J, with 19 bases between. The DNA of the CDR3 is TGCGCCAGCAGCCAAGGAACCCAGGCCCTCCGGGCCACTGAAGCTTTCTTT. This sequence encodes CASSQGTQALRATEAFF.

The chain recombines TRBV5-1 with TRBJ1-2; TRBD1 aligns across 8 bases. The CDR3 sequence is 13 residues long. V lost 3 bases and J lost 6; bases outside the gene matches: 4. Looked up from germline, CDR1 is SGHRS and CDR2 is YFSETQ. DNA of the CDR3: TGCGCCAGCAGCTGGAGGGACAGGAATGGCTACACCTTC. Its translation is CASSWRDRNGYTF.

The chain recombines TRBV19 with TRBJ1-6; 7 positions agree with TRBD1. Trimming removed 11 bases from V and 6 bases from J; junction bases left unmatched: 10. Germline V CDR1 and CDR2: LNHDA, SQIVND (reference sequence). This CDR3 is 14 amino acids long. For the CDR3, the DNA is TGTGCCGCTAAGGGGGCGAATCTTAATTCACCCCTCCACTTT. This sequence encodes CAAKGANLNSPLHF.

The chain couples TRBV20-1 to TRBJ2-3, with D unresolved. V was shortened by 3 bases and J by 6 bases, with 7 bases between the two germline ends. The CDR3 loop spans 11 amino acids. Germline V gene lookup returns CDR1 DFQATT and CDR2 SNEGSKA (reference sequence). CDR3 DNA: TGCAGTGCTAGTTCGGAGGATACGCAGTATTTT. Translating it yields CSASSEDTQYF.

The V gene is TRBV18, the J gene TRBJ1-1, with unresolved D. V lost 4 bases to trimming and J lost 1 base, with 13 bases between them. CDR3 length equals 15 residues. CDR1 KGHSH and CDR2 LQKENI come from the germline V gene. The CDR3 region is CASSLLGGENTEAFF. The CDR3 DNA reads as TGTGCCAGCTCACTTTTAGGTGGAGAGAACACTGAAGCTTTCTTT.

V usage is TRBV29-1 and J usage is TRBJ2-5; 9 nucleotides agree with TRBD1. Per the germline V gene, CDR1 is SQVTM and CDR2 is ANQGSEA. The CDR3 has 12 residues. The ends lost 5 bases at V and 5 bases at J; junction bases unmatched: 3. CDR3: CSVRTGVETQYF. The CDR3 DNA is TGCAGCGTTCGGACAGGGGTTGAGACCCAGTACTTC.

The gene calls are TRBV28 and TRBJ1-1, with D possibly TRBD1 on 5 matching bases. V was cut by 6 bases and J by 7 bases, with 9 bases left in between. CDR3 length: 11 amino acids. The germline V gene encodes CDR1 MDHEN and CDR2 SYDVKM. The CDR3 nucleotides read TGTGCCAGCAGGAGGGGTTATGAAGCTTTCTTT. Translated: CASRRGYEAFF.

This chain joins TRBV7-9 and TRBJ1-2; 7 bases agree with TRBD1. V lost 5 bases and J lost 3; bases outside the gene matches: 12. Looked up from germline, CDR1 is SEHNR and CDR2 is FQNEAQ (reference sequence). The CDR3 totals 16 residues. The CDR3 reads CASSPIGDRAHYGYTF. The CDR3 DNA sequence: TGTGCCAGCAGCCCCATCGGGGACAGAGCACACTATGGCTACACCTTC. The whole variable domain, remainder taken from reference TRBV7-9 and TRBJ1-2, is DTGVSQNPRHKITKRGQNVTFRCDPISEHNRLYWYRQTLGQGPEFLTYFQNEAQLEKSRLLSDRFSAERPKGSFSTLEIQRTEQGDSAMYLCASSPIGDRAHYGYTFGSGTRLTVV.

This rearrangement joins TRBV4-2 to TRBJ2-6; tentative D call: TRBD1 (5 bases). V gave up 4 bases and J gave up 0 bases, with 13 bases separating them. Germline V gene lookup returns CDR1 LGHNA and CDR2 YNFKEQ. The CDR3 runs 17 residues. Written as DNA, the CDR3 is TGTGCCAGCAGCCCAGGGTCCCAAGTCTCTGGGGCCAACGTCCTGACTTTC. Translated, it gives CASSPGSQVSGANVLTF.

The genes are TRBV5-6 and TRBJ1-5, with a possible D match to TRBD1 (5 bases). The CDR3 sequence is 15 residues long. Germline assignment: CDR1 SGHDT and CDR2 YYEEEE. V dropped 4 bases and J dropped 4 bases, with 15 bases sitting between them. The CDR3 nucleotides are TGTGCCAGCAGCCGTGAAGGGGTTACTAATCAGCCCCAGCATTTT. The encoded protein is CASSREGVTNQPQHF.

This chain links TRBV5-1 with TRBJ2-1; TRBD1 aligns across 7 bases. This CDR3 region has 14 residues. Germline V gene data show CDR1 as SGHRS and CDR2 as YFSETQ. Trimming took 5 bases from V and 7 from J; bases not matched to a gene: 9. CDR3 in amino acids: CASRPYRGPNEQFF. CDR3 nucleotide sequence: TGCGCCAGCAGACCCTACAGGGGCCCTAATGAGCAGTTCTTC.

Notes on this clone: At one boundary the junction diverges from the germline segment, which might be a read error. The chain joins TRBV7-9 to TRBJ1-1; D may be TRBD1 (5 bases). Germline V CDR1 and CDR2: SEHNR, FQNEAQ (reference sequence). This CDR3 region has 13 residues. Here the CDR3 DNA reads TGTGCCAGCAGCTTATGGCCGGACACGGAAGCTTTCTTT. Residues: CASSLWPDTEAFF.